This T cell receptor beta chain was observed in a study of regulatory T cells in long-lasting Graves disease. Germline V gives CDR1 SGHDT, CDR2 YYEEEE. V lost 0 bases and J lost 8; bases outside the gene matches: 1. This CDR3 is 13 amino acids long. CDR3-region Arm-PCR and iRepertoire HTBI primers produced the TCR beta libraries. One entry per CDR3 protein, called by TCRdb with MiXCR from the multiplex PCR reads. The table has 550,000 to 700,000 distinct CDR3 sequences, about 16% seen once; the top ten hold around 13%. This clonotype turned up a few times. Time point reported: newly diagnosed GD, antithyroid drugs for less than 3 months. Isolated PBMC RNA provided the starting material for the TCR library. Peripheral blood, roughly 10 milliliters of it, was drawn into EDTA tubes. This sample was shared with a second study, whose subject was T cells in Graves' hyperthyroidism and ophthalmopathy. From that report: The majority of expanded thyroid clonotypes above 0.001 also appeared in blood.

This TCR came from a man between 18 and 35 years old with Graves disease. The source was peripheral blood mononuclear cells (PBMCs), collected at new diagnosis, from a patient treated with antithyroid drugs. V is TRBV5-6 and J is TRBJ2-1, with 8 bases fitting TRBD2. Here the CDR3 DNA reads TGTGCCAGCAGCTTGGAACTAGCGGATGAGCAGTTCTTC. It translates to CASSLELADEQFF.